This T cell receptor (beta chain) was recorded in a study of cytomegalovirus exposure and HLA in healthy donors (TCRdb year 2017). In the study overall: According to an earlier analysis of 587 of the donors, 200 million or so T cells yielded 100 million or so unique TCR beta sequences and approximately 300 Gb of sequence data. An early release covering just under 650 HLA-typed donors comprised approximately 300 gigabases of sequencing data and 85 million to 100 million unique TCR sequences. Of the 300 to 450 genotyped donors, approximately 83% fell in the genetic ancestry cluster associated with self-reported Caucasian donors. The study aimed to test whether cataloging public T cell receptors could reveal signatures of past pathogen exposure. The T cell repertoires of under 700 subjects were profiled by immunosequencing and related to cytomegalovirus serostatus. Besides the first cohort of around 670 subjects, a separate validation cohort made up of roughly 120 different subjects was used. High-throughput TCR immunosequencing, statistical association of individual TCRs with disease status, and machine learning were combined to predict cytomegalovirus infection status. A later analysis re-examined previously published TCR beta repertoires from roughly 650 donors and added high-resolution HLA genotyping to investigate patterns of TCR occurrence. In the later analysis, no new phenotypic data were used to find candidate immune exposures; instead, reliance was placed on TCR beta sequences and their occurrence across donors. An earlier analysis of 587 of the donors used high-throughput TCR beta sequencing to judge whether each TCR beta V gene segment behaved as functional or pseudogenic. Donor age, sex, ethnicity and CMV serostatus were compiled alongside the repertoire data. A later genetic analysis used genome-wide SNP genotypes for about 60% of the roughly 700 donors, treating that subset as a discovery cohort. All discovery cohort repertoires had been generated on a single sequencing platform. Class I and class II HLA loci were covered by the typing at four-digit resolution. The number of typed donors differed by locus: about 620-630 for A, B, C, DRB1 and DQB1; 522 for DQA1; 606 for DPA1; and around 470 for DPB1. Several DR-DQ haplotypes were handled as single units for association and clustering because linkage in the cohort was strong. Across 398 genotyped donors of the cohort, an average of roughly 230,000 unique TCR beta nucleotide sequences per donor were sequenced, and roughly 20% of those sequences were non-productive. What the research found in general, with its limitations: Linkage disequilibrium might explain the correlated functional status among segregating V segments, but an unknown experimental factor could not be excluded. The earlier analysis of about 600 of the donors excluded roughly 16 rarely observed V segments, including chromosome 9 orphons, because counts were too low. A cluster of highly shared sequence variants was judged likely to be a technical artifact of the sequencing pipeline. Most CMV-associated TCR beta chains appeared to be HLA-restricted in a later analysis, and the HLA associations seemed to be driven largely by CMV exposure. A few of the identified cytomegalovirus-associated TCR beta chains were confirmed in vitro to be specific for cytomegalovirus antigens. The classifier was reported to diagnose cytomegalovirus status with high specificity and sensitivity in both the original cohort and the validation cohort. For the cohort, immune exposure information was limited to CMV serostatus. A further reported finding was that TCR beta sequences accurately predicted the HLA-A and HLA-B alleles for most subjects in the first cohort. The 87-base-pair reads could not distinguish some IMGT-functional V segments, including TRBV6-2 and TRBV6-3, so those segments were excluded. The study listed around 160 TCR beta chains as associated with cytomegalovirus. Broadly in line with IMGT annotations, most TCR beta V segments showed up in productive rearrangements about 87% or about 30% of the time in an earlier analysis of several hundred of the donors. V-gene and J-gene trimming of TCR beta chains was associated with a missense DCLRE1C variant in a later genetic analysis, and the association was replicated in an independent cohort. Roughly uniform sequencing depth across donors was assumed in presence/absence analyses, although this assumption may not hold. HLA typing was unavailable for some donors at each locus, so association tests used only the typed subset. In a later analysis, the rate of TCR association differed among HLA loci, with DRB1 alleles having the most associated TCRs and HLA-C alleles having the fewest. In this cohort, only TCR beta chains were sequenced, and detectable features were limited by the absence of alpha or paired-chain data. In a later analysis, HLA-associated TCR beta chains were found to be more clonally expanded and to have lower generation probabilities than equally common non-associated chains. Most TCR sequences were seen in very few donors, while some public TCRs were found in many individuals. According to the authors, the approach could potentially be generalized to other disease states and immunological phenotypes. In a later analysis, several top co-occurrence clusters were reported to appear linked to parvovirus B19, influenza, CMV and Epstein-Barr virus. Compared with the roughly 600-donor mean, donors in an Asian-associated ancestry cluster had fewer N-insertions in productive TCRs, according to a later genetic analysis. When HLA alleles, especially DR and DQ, strongly co-occurred, attributing TCR associations to individual alleles was difficult. In a later analysis, some 17,000 TCR beta sequences were associated with specific HLA alleles at a false discovery rate of 0.05.

The cohort was made up of 500 to 800 healthy bone marrow donors. Cohort members were all nominally healthy when sampled, although unrecorded immune exposures were likely present. The donor was CMV seropositive and belonged to the group of 250 to 350 seropositive cohort members. Each donor provided a peripheral blood sample, and peripheral blood mononuclear cells were used for TCR beta sequencing. Genomic DNA was extracted from the blood cell samples with the Qiagen DNeasy Blood Extraction Kit. As concerns this clone: Its recognized antigen is unknown. The sample holds no much larger clone one base away, and base qualities are not on file.

Receptor amplification or capture employed the immunoSEQ multiplex PCR assay. For the multiplex PCR, a mixture combining 60 forward primers for TCR Vbeta segments and 13 reverse primers for TCR Jbeta segments was used. The CDR3 region of rearranged TCR beta genes was amplified from genomic DNA with a multiplex PCR assay. On the Illumina HiSeq System, the amplified TCR beta libraries were sequenced as 87-base-pair reads. On the study's bioinformatics: A later analysis counted about 80 million unique TCR beta chains across the 666 repertoires, and some 11 million of these chains were shared by at least two donors. Raw reads were error-corrected and collapsed into unique sequences with a nearest-neighbor algorithm that merged closely related sequences to remove PCR and sequencing errors. To assign V, D and J gene segments, CDR3 sequences were aligned to IMGT reference sequences. For a sequence to be retained, a match of at least six nucleotides was required to both a V gene segment and a J gene segment. A rearrangement was called productive if the CDR3 had no stop codons and remained in frame with V and J, and every other rearrangement was called non-productive. Following IMGT convention, CDR3 was defined as the stretch from the second conserved V-encoded cysteine up to the conserved J-encoded phenylalanine. Sequences without an unambiguous match to a single V gene segment were excluded from the earlier analysis of almost 600 of the donors. An earlier analysis of 587 of the donors classified V segments as functional when productive rearrangements were above 56.7% and as segregating when the standard deviation between donors was above 5%. A statistical classification framework was developed to diagnose cytomegalovirus status using the catalog of TCR beta chain sequences. In a later analysis, V and J genes were assigned by comparing TCR nucleotide sequences against IMGT/GENE-DB human TR gene sequences. Using the TCRdist pipeline, a later analysis assigned CDR3 sequences along with most-parsimonious VDJ recombination scenarios. In a later analysis, each TCR beta chain was defined by its CDR3 amino acid sequence together with its V-gene family, and reads without a unique V-gene family were excluded. To address suspected cross-contamination and a sequencing artifact, a later analysis removed a few hundred highly shared, low-generation-probability nucleotide sequences. In a later analysis, a clonal expansion index for each public chain was calculated from normalized within-repertoire ranks of inferred template counts. Generation probabilities in a later analysis came from a VDJ recombination model fitted to out-of-frame rearrangements, and those results were checked against IGoR. A later analysis scored TCR-TCR, TCR-HLA and TCR-CMV co-occurrence with hypergeometric tests, applying a repertoire-size bias correction to TCR pairs. To estimate false discovery rates, a later analysis permuted the HLA or CMV assignments 20 times. A later analysis grouped co-occurring TCRs with DBSCAN, adding TCRdist sequence similarity when clustering within HLA-allele-positive subsets. Repertoires with fewer than 30,000 or more than 120,000 public chains, plus five repertoires with anomalous nucleotide sharing, were excluded from co-occurrence clustering. Not all clones reach the TCRdb copy of this immuneACCESS table, which keeps in-frame sequences only. Checked studies attribute under half of the gap to unresolved V genes and leave the rest unexplained. Clone size and the V and J calls come from that table; the DNA yielded D and trimming. The sample table lists roughly 140,000 clones, around 80% of them with a count of one. The top ten clonotypes cover about 5% of the sample.

CDR1 and CDR2 (LNHDA, SQIVND) derive from the germline V gene (reference sequence). Ends trimmed: V by 6 bases, J by 4 bases; bases unmatched to a gene: 14. The CDR3 goes from the cysteine to the phenylalanine over 18 residues. Only the CDR3 part of the read is kept: 54 bases, read in frame from the first base. This chain joins TRBV19 to TRBJ2-2, and 10 junction bases match TRBD1. The sequenced material came from PBMCs. The sequence was obtained from a young man in good health and CMV-seropositive. The encoded CDR3 is CASRVPSGQGRSTGELFF. The bases are TGTGCCAGTAGGGTACCATCGGGACAGGGGAGATCCACCGGGGAGCTGTTTTTT.